Presented here are 5 T cell receptor beta chains from one specimen sequenced in a study of human T cells and chemical hapten exposure. One entry per CDR3 protein, called by TCRdb with MiXCR from the RACE reads. Seen here are around 47,000 distinct CDR3 sequences, around 4% observed once, and the top ten hold about 5.6%. Time point: healthy volunteer bleed at 6 weeks. Someone pulled total RNA out of unfractionated whole blood. The sequencing sample was made of whole blood. The receptors here all came from a human donor in good health. Some clones in this sample may be carry-over from other donors' samples.

The chain recombines TRBV28 with TRBJ1-2, with D perhaps TRBD1 (5 bases). V lost 1 base to trimming and J lost 8 bases, with 14 bases between them. Per the germline V gene, CDR1 is MDHEN and CDR2 is SYDVKM. The CDR3 sequence is 14 residues long. The DNA of the CDR3 is TGTGCCAGCAGTTTATCAGGGCGATTGGGCGGCTACACCTTC. Encoded protein: CASSLSGRLGGYTF.

J is TRBJ2-7 and V is TRBV20-1; no definite D call. The CDR3 has 13 residues. V gave up 6 bases and J gave up 2 bases, with 14 bases separating them. From germline, CDR1 is DFQATT and CDR2 SNEGSKA (reference sequence). CDR3 nucleotide sequence: TGCAGTGCCAAGTCGAGACCGACCTACGAGCAGTACTTC. Encoded protein: CSAKSRPTYEQYF.

This clonotype ranks as medium-sized. The chain is built from TRBV20-1 and TRBJ2-3; D remains unclear. Germline CDR1 DFQATT, CDR2 SNEGSKA (reference sequence). The CDR3 is made up of 13 amino acids. V was cut by 3 bases and J by 4 bases, with 11 bases left in between. CDR3: CSARHSEADTQYF. CDR3 in DNA: TGCAGTGCTAGGCACTCCGAGGCAGATACGCAGTATTTT.

This clonotype came up many times. The chain links TRBV20-1 to TRBJ2-2, with D unresolved. Germline lookup yields CDR1 DFQATT and CDR2 SNEGSKA (reference sequence). V was shortened by 3 bases and J by 1 base, with 12 bases between the two germline ends. The CDR3 is 15 amino acids. CDR3 nucleotides: TGCAGTGCTAGGGCCAGAGGCGTGAACACCGGGGAGCTGTTTTTT. Translation gives CSARARGVNTGELFF.

This clonotype was recorded many times. The chain has TRBV7-8 and TRBJ2-2; TRBD2 might be the D (5 bases). The CDR3 runs to 14 residues. With 0 bases removed from V and 11 bases from J, the gap between germline ends came to 13 bases. Looked up from germline, CDR1 is SGHVS and CDR2 is FQNEAQ. CDR3 nucleotides: TGTGCCAGCAGCTTAGCGCGGGTCCCTGACGAGCTGTTTTTT. It encodes CASSLARVPDELFF.